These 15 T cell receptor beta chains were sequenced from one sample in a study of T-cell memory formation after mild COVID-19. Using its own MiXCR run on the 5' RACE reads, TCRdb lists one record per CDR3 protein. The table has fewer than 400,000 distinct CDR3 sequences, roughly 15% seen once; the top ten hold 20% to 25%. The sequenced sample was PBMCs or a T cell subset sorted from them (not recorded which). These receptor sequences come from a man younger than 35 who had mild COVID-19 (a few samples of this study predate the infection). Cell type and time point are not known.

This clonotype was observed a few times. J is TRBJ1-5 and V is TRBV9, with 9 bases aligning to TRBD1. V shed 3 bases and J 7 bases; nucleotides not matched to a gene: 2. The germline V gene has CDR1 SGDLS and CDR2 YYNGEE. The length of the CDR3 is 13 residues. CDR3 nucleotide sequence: TGTGCCAGCAGCGGGACAGGGGACCAGCCCCAGCATTTT. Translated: CASSGTGDQPQHF.

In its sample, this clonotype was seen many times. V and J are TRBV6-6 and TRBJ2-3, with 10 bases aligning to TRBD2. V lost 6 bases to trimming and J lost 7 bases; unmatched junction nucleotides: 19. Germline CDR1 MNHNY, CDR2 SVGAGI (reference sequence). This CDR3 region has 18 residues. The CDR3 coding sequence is TGTGCCAGCAGCTACAGAATTACCAGCGGGGGGGCGTTAAATACGCAGTATTTT. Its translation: CASSYRITSGGALNTQYF.

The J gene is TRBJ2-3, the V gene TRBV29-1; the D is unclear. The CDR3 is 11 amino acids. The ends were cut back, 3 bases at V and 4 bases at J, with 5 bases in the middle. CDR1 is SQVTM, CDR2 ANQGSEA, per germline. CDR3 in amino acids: CSVDKSDTQYF. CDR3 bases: TGCAGCGTTGATAAGTCAGATACGCAGTATTTT.

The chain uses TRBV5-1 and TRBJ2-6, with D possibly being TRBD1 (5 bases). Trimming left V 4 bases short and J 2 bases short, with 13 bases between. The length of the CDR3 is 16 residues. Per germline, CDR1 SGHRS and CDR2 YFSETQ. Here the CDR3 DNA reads TGCGCCAGCAGCGTGTCCTCGACAGCTGGGGCCAACGTCCTGACTTTC. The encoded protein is CASSVSSTAGANVLTF.

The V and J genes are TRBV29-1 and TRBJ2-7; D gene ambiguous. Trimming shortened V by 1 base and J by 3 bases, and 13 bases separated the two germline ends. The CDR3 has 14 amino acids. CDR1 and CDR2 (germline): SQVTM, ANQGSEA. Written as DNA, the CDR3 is TGCAGCGTTGAAGCGACGGGCCCTCGCTACGAGCAGTACTTC. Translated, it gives CSVEATGPRYEQYF.

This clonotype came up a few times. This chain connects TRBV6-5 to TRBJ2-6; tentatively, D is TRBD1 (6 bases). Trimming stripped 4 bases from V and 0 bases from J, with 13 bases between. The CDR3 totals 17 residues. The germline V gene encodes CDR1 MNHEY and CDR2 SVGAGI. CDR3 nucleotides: TGTGCCAGCAGTTTCTTACAGGGTTCCTCTGGGGCCAACGTCCTGACTTTC. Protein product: CASSFLQGSSGANVLTF.

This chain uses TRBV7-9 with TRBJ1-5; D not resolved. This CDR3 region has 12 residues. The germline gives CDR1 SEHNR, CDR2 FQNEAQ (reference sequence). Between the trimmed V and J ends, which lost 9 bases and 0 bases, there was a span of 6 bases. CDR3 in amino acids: CASTNSNQPQHF. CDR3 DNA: TGTGCCAGTACCAATAGCAATCAGCCCCAGCATTTT.

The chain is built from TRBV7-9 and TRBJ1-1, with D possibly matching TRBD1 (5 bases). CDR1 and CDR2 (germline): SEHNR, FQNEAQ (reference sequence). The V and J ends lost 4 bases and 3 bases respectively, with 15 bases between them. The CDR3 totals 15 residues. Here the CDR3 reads CASSSRGREDTEAFF. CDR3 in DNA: TGTGCCAGCAGCTCACGAGGCAGGGAAGACACTGAAGCTTTCTTT.

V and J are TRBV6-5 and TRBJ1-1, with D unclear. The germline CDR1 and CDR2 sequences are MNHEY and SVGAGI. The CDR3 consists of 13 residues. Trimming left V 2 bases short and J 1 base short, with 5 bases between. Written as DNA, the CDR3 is TGTGCCAGCAGTTACCTCAAGAACACTGAAGCTTTCTTT. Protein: CASSYLKNTEAFF.

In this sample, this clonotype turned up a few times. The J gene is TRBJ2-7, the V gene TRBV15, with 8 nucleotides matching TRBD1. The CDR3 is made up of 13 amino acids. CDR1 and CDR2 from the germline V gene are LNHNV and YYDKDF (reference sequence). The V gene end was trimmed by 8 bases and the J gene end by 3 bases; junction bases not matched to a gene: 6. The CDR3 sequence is CATGNRGNYEQYV. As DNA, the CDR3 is TGTGCCACCGGAAACAGGGGGAACTACGAGCAGTACGTC.

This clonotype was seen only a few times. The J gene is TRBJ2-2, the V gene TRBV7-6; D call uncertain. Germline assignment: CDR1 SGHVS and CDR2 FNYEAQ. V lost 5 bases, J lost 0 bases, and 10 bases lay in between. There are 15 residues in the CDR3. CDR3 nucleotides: TGTGCCAGCAGCCCCCTAGGTACGAACACCGGGGAGCTGTTTTTT. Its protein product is CASSPLGTNTGELFF. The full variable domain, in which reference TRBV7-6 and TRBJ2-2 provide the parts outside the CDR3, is GAGVSQSPRYKVTKRGQDVALRCDPISGHVSLYWYRQALGQGPEFLTYFNYEAQQDKSGLPNDRFSAERPEGSISTLTIQRTEQRDSAMYRCASSPLGTNTGELFFGEGSRLTVL.

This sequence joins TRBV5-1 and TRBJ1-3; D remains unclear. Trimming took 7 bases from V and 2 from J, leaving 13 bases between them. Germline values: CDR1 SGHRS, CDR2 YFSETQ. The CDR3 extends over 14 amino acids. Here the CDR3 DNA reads TGCGCCAGCGCCTTGGGGAGGGCTGGAAACACCATATATTTT. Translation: CASALGRAGNTIYF.

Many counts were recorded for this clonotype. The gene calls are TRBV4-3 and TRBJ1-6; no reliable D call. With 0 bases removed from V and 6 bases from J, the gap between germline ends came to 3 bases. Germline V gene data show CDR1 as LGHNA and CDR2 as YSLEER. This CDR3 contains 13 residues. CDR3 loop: CASSQETNSPLHF. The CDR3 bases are TGCGCCAGCAGCCAAGAAACTAATTCACCCCTCCACTTT.

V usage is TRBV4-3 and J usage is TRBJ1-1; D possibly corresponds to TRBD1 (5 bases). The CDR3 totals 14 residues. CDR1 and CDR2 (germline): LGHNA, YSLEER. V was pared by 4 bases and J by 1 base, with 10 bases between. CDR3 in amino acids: CASSPTVKNTEAFF. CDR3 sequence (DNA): TGCGCCAGCAGCCCGACAGTGAAGAACACTGAAGCTTTCTTT.

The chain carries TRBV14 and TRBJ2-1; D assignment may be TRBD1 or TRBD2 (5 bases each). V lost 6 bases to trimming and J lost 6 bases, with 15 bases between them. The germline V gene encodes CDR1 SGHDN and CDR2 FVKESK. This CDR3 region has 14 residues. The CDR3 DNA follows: TGTGCCAGCAGGCCAAGATTTGGGGGCAATGAGCAGTTCTTC. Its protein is CASRPRFGGNEQFF.